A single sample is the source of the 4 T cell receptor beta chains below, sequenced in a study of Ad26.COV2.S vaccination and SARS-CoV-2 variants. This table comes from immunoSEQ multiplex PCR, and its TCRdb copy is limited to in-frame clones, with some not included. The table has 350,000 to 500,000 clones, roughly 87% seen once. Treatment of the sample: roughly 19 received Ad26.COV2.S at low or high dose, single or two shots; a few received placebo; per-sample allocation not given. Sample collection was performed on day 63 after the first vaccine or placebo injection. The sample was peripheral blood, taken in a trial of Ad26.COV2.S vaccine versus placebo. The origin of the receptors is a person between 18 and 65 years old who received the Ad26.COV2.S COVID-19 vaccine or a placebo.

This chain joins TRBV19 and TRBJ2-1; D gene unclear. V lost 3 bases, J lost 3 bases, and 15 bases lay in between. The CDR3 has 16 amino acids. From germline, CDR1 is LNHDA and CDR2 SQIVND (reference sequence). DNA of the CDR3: TGTGCCAGTAGTATCTCGTTCAGCAGCCGCTACAATGAGCAGTTCTTC. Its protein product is CASSISFSSRYNEQFF. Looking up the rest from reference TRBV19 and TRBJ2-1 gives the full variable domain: DGGITQSPKYLFRKEGQNVTLSCEQNLNHDAMYWYRQDPGQGLRLIYYSQIVNDFQKGDIAEGYSVSREKKESFPLTVTSAQKNPTAFYLCASSISFSSRYNEQFFGPGTRLTVL.

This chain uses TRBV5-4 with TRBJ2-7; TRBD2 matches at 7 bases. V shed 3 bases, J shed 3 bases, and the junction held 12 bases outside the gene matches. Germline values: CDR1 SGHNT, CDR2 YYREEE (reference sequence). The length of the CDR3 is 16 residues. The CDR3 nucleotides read TGTGCCAGCAGCTCTGGGAGGGCCAGATCTTACTACGAGCAGTACTTC. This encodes CASSSGRARSYYEQYF.

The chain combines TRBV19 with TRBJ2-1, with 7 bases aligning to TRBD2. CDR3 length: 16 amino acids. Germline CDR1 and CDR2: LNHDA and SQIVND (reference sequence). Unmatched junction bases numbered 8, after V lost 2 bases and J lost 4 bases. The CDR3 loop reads CASSIKQGLLYNEQFF. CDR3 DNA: TGTGCCAGTAGTATAAAGCAGGGACTACTTTACAATGAGCAGTTCTTC.

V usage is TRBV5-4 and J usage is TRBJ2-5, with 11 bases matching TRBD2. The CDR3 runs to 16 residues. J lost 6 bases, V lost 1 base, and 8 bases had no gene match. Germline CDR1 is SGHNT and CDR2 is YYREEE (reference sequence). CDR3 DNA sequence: TGTGCCAGCAGCTTGCCGAGACTAGCGGGAAGGAAGACCCAGTACTTC. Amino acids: CASSLPRLAGRKTQYF.